The 10 T cell receptor beta chains reported below all come from one sample, sequenced in a study of OX40 agonist ivuxolimab in advanced cancers. Generated by immunoSEQ multiplex PCR, the TCRdb table keeps only in-frame clones and is missing some. This sample carries 65,000 to 95,000 clones, around 87% of them seen once, and the ten largest clones take 6.2%. The specimen comprised CD4+ or CD8+ T cells sorted from blood, sampled in a trial of the OX40 agonist ivuxolimab. These receptor sequences come from an adult with an advanced solid tumor such as melanoma, head and neck, liver or kidney cancer.

V usage is TRBV6-1 and J usage is TRBJ2-1; D is uncertain. CDR1 is MNHNS, CDR2 SASEGT, per germline. V lost 6 bases and J 0 bases, leaving 6 bases between the germline ends. This CDR3 spans 13 amino acids. The CDR3 loop reads CASRTFSYNEQFF. For the CDR3, the DNA is TGTGCCAGCAGAACGTTCTCCTACAATGAGCAGTTCTTC.

The chain has TRBV11-2 and TRBJ1-5, with TRBD1 matching 8 bases. The CDR3 covers 14 residues. Per the germline V gene, CDR1 is SGHAT and CDR2 is FQNNGV. The ends lost 6 bases at V and 5 bases at J; junction bases unmatched: 6. This CDR3 is CASSFAGGDQPQHF. The DNA for the CDR3 is TGTGCCAGCAGTTTTGCAGGGGGCGATCAGCCCCAGCATTTT. The whole variable domain, remainder taken from reference TRBV11-2 and TRBJ1-5, is EAGVAQSPRYKIIEKRQSVAFWCNPISGHATLYWYQQILGQGPKLLIQFQNNGVVDDSQLPKDRFSAERLKGVDSTLKIQPAKLEDSAVYLCASSFAGGDQPQHFGDGTRLSIL.

The chain recombines TRBV30 with TRBJ1-2; D might be TRBD1 (5 bases). V lost 2 bases and J lost 4, with 11 bases in between. CDR1 and CDR2 from the germline V gene are GTSNPN and SVGIG (reference sequence). The CDR3 runs 13 residues. The DNA of the CDR3 is TGTGCCTGGAGTAACGGGGGGTTCTATGGCTACACCTTC. As protein: CAWSNGGFYGYTF. The full variable domain, in which reference TRBV30 and TRBJ1-2 provide the parts outside the CDR3, is SQTIHQWPATLVQPVGSPLSLECTVEGTSNPNLYWYRQAAGRGLQLLFYSVGIGQISSEVPQNLSASRPQDRQFILSSKKLLLSDSGFYLCAWSNGGFYGYTFGSGTRLTVV.

The rearrangement links TRBV19 to TRBJ1-5, with D unclear. Germline CDR1 LNHDA, CDR2 SQIVND (reference sequence). Deletions cut 6 bases from V and 4 bases from J, with 7 bases between. The CDR3 contains 12 residues. The CDR3 sequence: CASRLGNQPQHF. CDR3 DNA: TGTGCCAGTAGGTTGGGGAATCAGCCCCAGCATTTT.

The rearrangement links TRBV10-3 to TRBJ2-2; D call uncertain. V was clipped by 7 bases and J by 1 base, with 7 bases between them. This CDR3 spans 13 amino acids. Germline CDR1 and CDR2: ENHRY and SYGVKD. This CDR3 reads CAINAVNTGELFF. For the CDR3, the DNA is TGTGCCATCAACGCCGTGAACACCGGGGAGCTGTTTTTT.

The rearrangement joins TRBV15 to TRBJ2-5; 9 bases match TRBD2. The CDR3 length is 12 residues. After removal of 3 bases from V and 13 bases from J, the junction contained 6 bases not matched to a gene. Germline CDR1 and CDR2: LNHNV and YYDKDF (reference sequence). DNA for the CDR3: TGTGCCACCAGCAGGGAGCGGGGGGAGTTGTACTTC. Its protein product is CATSRERGELYF.

The count of this clone is one. The V call is TRBV27, the J call TRBJ2-7; D is unclear. CDR1 and CDR2 from the germline V gene are MNHEY and SMNVEV (reference sequence). Trimming removed 4 bases from V and 0 bases from J, with 22 bases in between. There are 18 residues in the CDR3. The CDR3: CASSSRPPIAVSSYEQYF. For the CDR3, the DNA is TGTGCCAGCAGTTCTCGACCCCCTATAGCTGTAAGCTCCTACGAGCAGTACTTC.

This chain joins TRBV5-1 and TRBJ2-5; 10 bases agree with TRBD1. V was pared by 1 base and J by 0 bases, with 6 bases of the junction left unmatched. The CDR3 totals 17 residues. Germline-derived CDR1 and CDR2 are SGHRS and YFSETQ. CDR3 amino acids: CASSLLGTGVYQETQYF. The CDR3 DNA follows: TGCGCCAGCAGCTTGCTTGGGACAGGGGTCTACCAAGAGACCCAGTACTTC.

This clone was seen a few times. The CDR3 DNA reads as TGCAGCGTTGATGGACAGGGCGCAAACACCGGGGAGCTGTTTTTT. Translating gives CSVDGQGANTGELFF. This chain uses TRBV29-1 with TRBJ2-2, with 8 bases that match TRBD1. Germline lookup yields CDR1 SQVTM and CDR2 ANQGSEA. Germline trimming cut 3 bases from V and 2 bases from J; bases unmatched to any gene: 5. The length of the CDR3 is 15 residues.

The chain has TRBV28 and TRBJ1-2; no clear D gene. This CDR3 is built from 12 residues. Trimming took off 6 bases at V and 3 bases at J, with 8 bases between the two ends. The germline CDR1 and CDR2 sequences are MDHEN and SYDVKM. DNA of the CDR3: TGTGCCAGCAGCCGCGCATACTATGGCTACACCTTC. The encoded protein is CASSRAYYGYTF.